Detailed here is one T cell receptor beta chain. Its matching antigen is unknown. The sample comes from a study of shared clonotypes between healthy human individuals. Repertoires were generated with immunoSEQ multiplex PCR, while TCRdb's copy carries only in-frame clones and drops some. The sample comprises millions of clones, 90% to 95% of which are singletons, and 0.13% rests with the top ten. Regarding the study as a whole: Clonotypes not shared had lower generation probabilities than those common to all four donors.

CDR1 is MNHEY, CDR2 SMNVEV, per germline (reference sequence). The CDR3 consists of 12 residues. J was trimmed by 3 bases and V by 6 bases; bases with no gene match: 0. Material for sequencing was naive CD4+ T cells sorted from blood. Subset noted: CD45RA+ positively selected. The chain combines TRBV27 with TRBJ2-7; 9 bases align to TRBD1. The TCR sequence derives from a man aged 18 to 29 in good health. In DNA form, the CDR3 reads TGTGCCAGCAGGGACAGGGGCTACGAGCAGTACTTC. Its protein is CASRDRGYEQYF.